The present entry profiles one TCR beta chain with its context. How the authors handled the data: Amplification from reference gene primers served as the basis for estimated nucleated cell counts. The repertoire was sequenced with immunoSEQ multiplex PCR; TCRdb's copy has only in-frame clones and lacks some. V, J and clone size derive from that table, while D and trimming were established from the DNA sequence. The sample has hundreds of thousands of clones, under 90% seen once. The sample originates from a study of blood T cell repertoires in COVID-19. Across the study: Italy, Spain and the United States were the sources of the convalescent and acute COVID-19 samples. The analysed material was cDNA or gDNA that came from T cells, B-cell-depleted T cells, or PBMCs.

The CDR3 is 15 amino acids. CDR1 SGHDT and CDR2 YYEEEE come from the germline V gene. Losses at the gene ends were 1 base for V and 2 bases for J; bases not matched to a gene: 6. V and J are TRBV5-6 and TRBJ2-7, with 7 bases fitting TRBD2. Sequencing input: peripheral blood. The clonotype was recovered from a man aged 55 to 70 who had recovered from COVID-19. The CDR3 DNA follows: TGTGCCAGCAGCTTGCCGGGACTAAGACCCTACGAGCAGTACTTC. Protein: CASSLPGLRPYEQYF.